The table lists the clone carrying this T cell receptor beta chain with many counts. Its antigen is unknown. RNA transcripts provided the source from which TCR beta CDR3 regions were amplified. An initial round of RT-PCR targeting the TCR CDR3 relied on the HTBI primer set. TCRdb ran MiXCR on the multiplex PCR reads and lists one entry per CDR3 protein. The table records over 300,000 distinct CDR3 sequences, roughly 13% of them present only once. This entry is derived from a study of T cells in Graves' hyperthyroidism and ophthalmopathy. Study-wide results and limits: Progression to ophthalmopathy was predicted a median of roughly seven months early.

Germline-derived CDR1 and CDR2 are LNHNV and YYDKDF (reference sequence). The CDR3 length is 19 residues. The junction had 21 bases not matched to a gene; V was cut back by 5 bases and J by 4 bases. This chain connects TRBV15 to TRBJ2-5, with 8 positions matching TRBD2. The origin of this receptor is a woman aged 40 to 50 with Graves' ophthalmopathy. The sequenced material came from blood. The CDR3 DNA reads TGTGCCACCAGCCGCGCCGGGACTAGGATGTCTGGGCTTCTAGAGACCCAGTACTTC. Residues: CATSRAGTRMSGLLETQYF.